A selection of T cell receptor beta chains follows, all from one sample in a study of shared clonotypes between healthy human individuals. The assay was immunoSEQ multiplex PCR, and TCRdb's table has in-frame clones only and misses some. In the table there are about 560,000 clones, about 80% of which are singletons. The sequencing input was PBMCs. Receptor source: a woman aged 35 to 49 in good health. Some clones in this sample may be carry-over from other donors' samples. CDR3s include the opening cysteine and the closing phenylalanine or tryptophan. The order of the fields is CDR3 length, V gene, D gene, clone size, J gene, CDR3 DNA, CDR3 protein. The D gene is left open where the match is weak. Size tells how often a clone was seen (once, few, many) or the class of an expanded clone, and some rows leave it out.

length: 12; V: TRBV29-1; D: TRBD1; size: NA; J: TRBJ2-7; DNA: TGCAGCGTCCGGACAGGGGTCCACGAGCAGTACTTC; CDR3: CSVRTGVHEQYF
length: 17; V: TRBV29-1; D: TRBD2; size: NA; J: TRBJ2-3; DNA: TGCAGCGTTGGGATTGATCGGCGGGAGGGCCTGGCAGATACGCAGTATTTT; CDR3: CSVGIDRREGLADTQYF
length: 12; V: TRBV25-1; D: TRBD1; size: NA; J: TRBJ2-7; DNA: TGTGCCAGCAGTGGGACAGGCTACGAGCAGTACTTC; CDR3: CASSGTGYEQYF
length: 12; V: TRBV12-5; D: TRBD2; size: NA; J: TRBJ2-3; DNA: TGTGCTAGTGCCGGAGCGGGGGATACGCAGTATTTT; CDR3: CASAGAGDTQYF
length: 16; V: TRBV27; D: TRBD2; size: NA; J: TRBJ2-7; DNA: TGTGCCAGCAGACACGTAGCGGGATTGGAGGGCTACGAGCAGTACTTC; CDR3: CASRHVAGLEGYEQYF
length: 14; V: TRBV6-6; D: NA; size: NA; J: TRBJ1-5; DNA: TGTGCCAGCAGTTACGAGAGCTTTAGTCAGCCCCAGCATTTT; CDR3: CASSYESFSQPQHF
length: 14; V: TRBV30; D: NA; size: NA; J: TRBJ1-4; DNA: TGTGCCTGGAGTGTACGGGAGTTTCGGGAAAAACTGTTTTTT; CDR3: CAWSVREFREKLFF
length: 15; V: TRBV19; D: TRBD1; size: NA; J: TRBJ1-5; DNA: TGTGCCAGTAGGACAGGGGGCCGTGGCAATCAGCCCCAGCATTTT; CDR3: CASRTGGRGNQPQHF
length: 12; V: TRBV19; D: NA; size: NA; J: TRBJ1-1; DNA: TGTGCCAGTAGCATACAGGGAACTGAAGCTTTCTTT; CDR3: CASSIQGTEAFF
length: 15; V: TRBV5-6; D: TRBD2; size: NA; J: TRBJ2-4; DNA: TGTGCCAGCACCGGACTAGCGGAGAACAAAAACATTCAGTACTTC; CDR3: CASTGLAENKNIQYF
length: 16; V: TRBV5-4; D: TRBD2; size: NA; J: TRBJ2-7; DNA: TGTGCCAGCAGCTCCCCTAGCGGGAGAGGGGCGGGAGAGCAGTACTTC; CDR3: CASSSPSGRGAGEQYF
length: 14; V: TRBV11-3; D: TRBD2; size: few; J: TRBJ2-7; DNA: TGTGCCAGCAGCTTCCTAGCGGACTCCTACGAGCAGTACTTC; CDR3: CASSFLADSYEQYF
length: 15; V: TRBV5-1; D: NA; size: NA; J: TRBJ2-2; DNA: TGCGCCAGCAGCTTGTCGGGACTCGACACCGGGGAGCTGTTTTTT; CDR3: CASSLSGLDTGELFF
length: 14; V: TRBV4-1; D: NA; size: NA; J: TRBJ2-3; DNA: TGCGCCAGCAGCCCGCTGGGAAGGTTAGATACGCAGTATTTT; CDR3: CASSPLGRLDTQYF
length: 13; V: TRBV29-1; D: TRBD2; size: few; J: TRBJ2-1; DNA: TGCAGCGCCGCCGGGACTAGCAGCCATGAGCAGTTCTTC; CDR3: CSAAGTSSHEQFF
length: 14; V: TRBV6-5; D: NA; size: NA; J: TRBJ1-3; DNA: TGTGCCAGCAGCCCAGGACCCGGCGGAACCACCATATATTTT; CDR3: CASSPGPGGTTIYF
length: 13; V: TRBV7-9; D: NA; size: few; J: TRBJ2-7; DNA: TGTGCCAGCAGCTTGGGCGACCCCTACGAGCAGTACTTC; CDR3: CASSLGDPYEQYF
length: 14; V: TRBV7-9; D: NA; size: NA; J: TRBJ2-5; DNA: TGTGCCAGCAGCCCTAGGACAAACCAAGAGACCCAGTACTTC; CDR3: CASSPRTNQETQYF
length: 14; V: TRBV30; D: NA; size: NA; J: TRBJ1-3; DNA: TGTGCCTGGAGTGTGTCCCTAACTGGAAACACCATATATTTT; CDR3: CAWSVSLTGNTIYF
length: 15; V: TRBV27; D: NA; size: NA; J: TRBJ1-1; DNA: TGTGCCAGCAGTTTAGGTGGCAGGTTAAACACTGAAGCTTTCTTT; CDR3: CASSLGGRLNTEAFF
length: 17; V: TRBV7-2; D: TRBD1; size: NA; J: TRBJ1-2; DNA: TGTGCCAGCAGCTTAGGGGTCCCGGGACAGCGATTTCTTGGCTACACCTTC; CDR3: CASSLGVPGQRFLGYTF
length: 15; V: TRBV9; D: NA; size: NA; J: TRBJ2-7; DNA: TGTGCCAGCAGCGTATCACCAGACACAACCTACGAGCAGTACTTC; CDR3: CASSVSPDTTYEQYF
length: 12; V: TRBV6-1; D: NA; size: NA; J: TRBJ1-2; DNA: TGTGCCAGCACCGAGGGGGTTTTTGGCTACACCTTC; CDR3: CASTEGVFGYTF
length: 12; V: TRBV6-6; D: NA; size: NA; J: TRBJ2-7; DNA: TGTGCCAGCAGCGTCCGGTTGGACGAGCAGTACTTC; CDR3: CASSVRLDEQYF
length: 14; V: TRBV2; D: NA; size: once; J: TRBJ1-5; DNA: TGTGCCAGCAGTGCAACCGGGACGGCCGCATCCCAGCATTTT; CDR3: CASSATGTAASQHF
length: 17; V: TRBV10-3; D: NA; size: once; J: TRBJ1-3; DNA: TGTGCCATCAGTGTGGGACGCCCGGGGGGGACTGGAAACACCATATATTTT; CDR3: CAISVGRPGGTGNTIYF
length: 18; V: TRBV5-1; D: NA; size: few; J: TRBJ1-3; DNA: TGCGCCAGCAGCTTGTCTGTTGGAGGGGTCAGGGCTGGAAACACCATATATTTT; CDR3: CASSLSVGGVRAGNTIYF
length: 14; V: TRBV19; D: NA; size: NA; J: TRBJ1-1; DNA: TGTGCCAGTATCGCGGTGGGCGGTCTCCGTCAAGCTTTCTTT; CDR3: CASIAVGGLRQAFF
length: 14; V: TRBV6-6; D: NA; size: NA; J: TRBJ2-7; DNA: TGTGCCAGCAGTATAGCGCAGAGCTCCTACGAGCAGTACTTC; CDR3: CASSIAQSSYEQYF
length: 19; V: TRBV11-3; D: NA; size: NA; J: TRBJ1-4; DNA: TGTGCCAGCAGCTTAAGGCTTGGAGGACTCCTAGCAACTAATGAAAAACTGTTTTTT; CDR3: CASSLRLGGLLATNEKLFF
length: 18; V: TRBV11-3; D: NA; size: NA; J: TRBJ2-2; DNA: TGTGCCAGCAGCTTAGAATACTGGCATCTCGAGGGCACCGGGGAGCTGCTTTTT; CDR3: CASSLEYWHLEGTGELLF